Each of the 17 T cell receptor beta chains below was sequenced from the same sample in a study of blood T cell repertoires in COVID-19 (dated by TCRdb to the early 2020s). The library was prepared using the immunoSEQ multiplex PCR assay. In its TCRdb copy, this immuneACCESS table keeps in-frame sequences only and misses some clones. Where compared with another copy, unresolved V genes explain less than half of these, and the others have no known cause. Here the sample has about 39,000 clones; around 87% occur a single time. The top ten clones comprise around 24% of the sample. Sequenced: peripheral blood. The source of these receptors is a man between 45 and 60 years old with active or convalescent COVID-19.

V and J are TRBV19 and TRBJ1-1; D gene uncertain. From germline, CDR1 is LNHDA and CDR2 SQIVND (reference sequence). The CDR3 contains 14 residues. Trimming took off 3 bases at V and 2 bases at J, with 10 bases between the two ends. The CDR3: CASSMGGENTEAFF. The CDR3, as DNA: TGTGCCAGTAGTATGGGCGGGGAAAACACTGAAGCTTTCTTT.

The genes are TRBV30 and TRBJ1-5, with D hard to call. The CDR3 length is 14 residues. Germline assignment: CDR1 GTSNPN and CDR2 SVGIG (reference sequence). The V gene lost 0 bases and the J gene lost 4 bases, with 10 bases spanning the gap. CDR3 nucleotides: TGTGCCTGGAGTGTAGGAGGAGTGAATCAGCCCCAGCATTTT. Its translation is CAWSVGGVNQPQHF.

This clone was observed a few times. V is TRBV18 and J is TRBJ2-7; TRBD1 matches at 8 bases. This CDR3 has 16 residues. The V segment lost 2 bases and the J segment 1 base; nucleotides outside the gene matches: 7. From germline, CDR1 is KGHSH and CDR2 LQKENI. This CDR3 reads CASSPFWTGWSYEQYF. The DNA of the CDR3 is TGTGCCAGCTCACCATTCTGGACAGGGTGGTCCTACGAGCAGTACTTC.

The chain has TRBV25-1 and TRBJ2-1; TRBD2 matches 8 bases. Germline loops: CDR1 MGHDK, CDR2 SYGVNS. This CDR3 has 17 residues. V was pared by 8 bases and J by 1 base, with 13 bases of the junction left unmatched. CDR3 protein: CASLAPGGRSSYNEQFF. DNA for the CDR3: TGTGCCAGCCTCGCCCCGGGCGGGAGGTCTTCCTACAATGAGCAGTTCTTC.

The V and J genes are TRBV19 and TRBJ2-1, with TRBD1 matching over 7 bases. CDR3 length: 17 residues. The J segment lost 4 bases and the V segment lost 6 bases, leaving 15 bases of the junction unmatched. Germline-derived CDR1 and CDR2 are LNHDA and SQIVND (reference sequence). The CDR3 region has the DNA TGTGCCAGTAGCCGAGGTAGACAGGGCGCCTATTACAATGAGCAGTTCTTC. It encodes CASSRGRQGAYYNEQFF. The full variable domain, in which reference TRBV19 and TRBJ2-1 provide the parts outside the CDR3, is DGGITQSPKYLFRKEGQNVTLSCEQNLNHDAMYWYRQDPGQGLRLIYYSQIVNDFQKGDIAEGYSVSREKKESFPLTVTSAQKNPTAFYLCASSRGRQGAYYNEQFFGPGTRLTVL.

The V call is TRBV7-3, the J call TRBJ1-1; unclear D gene. Germline CDR1 is SGHTA and CDR2 is FQGTGA. Trimming removed 4 bases from V and 2 bases from J, with 8 bases in between. The CDR3 contains 13 residues. The CDR3 reads CASSSRANTEAFF. CDR3 DNA sequence: TGTGCCAGCAGCTCGCGGGCAAACACTGAAGCTTTCTTT.

The chain carries TRBV4-2 and TRBJ1-1; no reliable D call. CDR3 length: 14 residues. CDR1 and CDR2 from the germline V gene are LGHNA and YNFKEQ. Trimming took off 2 bases at V and 5 bases at J, with 12 bases between the two ends. The CDR3 DNA reads TGTGCCAGCAGCCAAAATGAACCCGGGACTGAAGCTTTCTTT. The encoded protein is CASSQNEPGTEAFF.

This chain uses TRBV7-3 with TRBJ2-1; 9 bases are shared with TRBD1. CDR1 and CDR2 (germline): SGHTA, FQGTGA. The CDR3 is made up of 14 amino acids. The trim removed 4 bases at V and 7 bases at J, leaving 5 bases unmatched. In DNA, the CDR3 is TGTGCCAGCAGCTCCGGGACAGGGAGGAATGAGCAGTTCTTC. Translation: CASSSGTGRNEQFF.

The V gene is TRBV24-1, the J gene TRBJ2-3, with D possibly matching TRBD2 (5 bases). The V gene's germline CDR1 is KGHDR and CDR2 SFDVKD. V was cut by 10 bases and J by 0 bases, with 13 bases left in between. The CDR3 loop spans 14 amino acids. The CDR3 sequence: CATDAGASTDTQYF. In DNA form, the CDR3 reads TGTGCCACGGATGCGGGTGCTAGCACAGATACGCAGTATTTT.

The chain employs TRBV30 and TRBJ2-1; 7 bases line up with TRBD2. J gave up 4 bases and V 2 bases, and 5 bases lay outside the gene matches. Germline CDR1 reads GTSNPN; CDR2 reads SVGIG (reference sequence). The CDR3 spans 14 residues. In nucleotides, the CDR3 is TGTGCCTGGAGTCCCTGGACTAGGTACAATGAGCAGTTCTTC. Amino acid sequence: CAWSPWTRYNEQFF.

This clone occurred a few times. The chain has TRBV9 and TRBJ1-6; 8 bases align to TRBD1. Trimming at V came to 3 bases and at J to 3 bases, leaving 5 bases not matched to a gene. CDR1 is SGDLS and CDR2 is YYNGEE in the germline V gene. The CDR3 extends over 16 amino acids. CDR3 sequence reads: CASSDGTGGYNSPLHF. In nucleotides, the CDR3 is TGTGCCAGCAGCGATGGGACAGGTGGCTATAATTCACCCCTCCACTTT.

V gene TRBV28 combines with J gene TRBJ1-5; TRBD1 agrees at 8 bases. Germline V lookup: CDR1 MDHEN, CDR2 SYDVKM. The CDR3 length is 17 residues. V dropped 6 bases and J dropped 0; count of bases not matched to a gene: 10. The CDR3 here is CASSYANRGYSNQPQHF. Written as DNA, the CDR3 is TGTGCCAGCAGCTACGCCAACAGGGGGTATAGCAATCAGCCCCAGCATTTT.

This clone occurred a few times. This chain joins TRBV27 and TRBJ2-7; 9 bases are a match to TRBD1. The V gene's germline CDR1 is MNHEY and CDR2 SMNVEV (reference sequence). There are 14 residues in the CDR3. The V gene end was trimmed by 3 bases and the J gene end by 7 bases; junction bases not matched to a gene: 7. CDR3 sequence: CASSLSPQGAEQYF. The CDR3, as DNA: TGTGCCAGCAGTTTGTCTCCACAGGGGGCAGAGCAGTACTTC.

The chain links TRBV6-5 to TRBJ1-1; 8 bases agree with TRBD1. CDR1 is MNHEY, CDR2 SVGAGI, per germline. V was clipped by 6 bases and J by 4 bases; unmatched bases: 4. The CDR3 sequence is 13 residues long. The chain's CDR3 is CASRQGVLTEAFF. For the CDR3, the DNA is TGTGCCAGCAGACAGGGGGTGCTCACTGAAGCTTTCTTT.

The J gene is TRBJ2-5, the V gene TRBV5-1, with TRBD2 identical over 7 bases. Unmatched junction bases numbered 11, after V lost 1 base and J lost 5 bases. Germline V gene lookup returns CDR1 SGHRS and CDR2 YFSETQ. This CDR3 comprises 16 residues. The CDR3 DNA follows: TGCGCCAGCAGCTTGAGTGGGAGGGCCGGTTATGAGACCCAGTACTTC. Protein sequence: CASSLSGRAGYETQYF.

The gene calls are TRBV18 and TRBJ2-3; D is unclear. This CDR3 comprises 13 residues. The V gene's germline CDR1 is KGHSH and CDR2 LQKENI. V was trimmed by 0 bases and J by 4 bases, leaving 5 bases between them. CDR3 sequence (DNA): TGTGCCAGCTCACCACCCAGTGCAGATACGCAGTATTTT. Its protein product is CASSPPSADTQYF.

The V call is TRBV7-7, the J call TRBJ2-1; 8 nucleotides line up with TRBD2. Germline V lookup: CDR1 SSHAT, CDR2 FNYEAQ (reference sequence). The CDR3 is 13 residues long. The CDR3 DNA reads TGTGCTAGCGGGGCACAGGGCAACAATGAGCAGTTCTTC. It translates to CASGAQGNNEQFF.